The present T cell receptor beta chain was sequenced within a study of blood T cell repertoires in COVID-19. This clone appeared a single time. As processed by the authors: Nucleated cell counts were estimated from reference gene primer amplification. Produced via immunoSEQ multiplex PCR; TCRdb's table is partial and in-frame only. V and J calls and clone size are given by that table; D and trimming were obtained from the DNA. The sample includes more than 95,000 clones, over 75% of them seen just once. With 0 bases removed from V and 2 bases from J, the gap between germline ends came to 11 bases. The CDR3 covers 15 residues. Germline V gene data show CDR1 as LGHDT and CDR2 as YNNKEL (reference sequence).

The specimen sequenced was peripheral blood. The TCR comes from a human donor in a cohort sampled during active or convalescent COVID-19. The gene calls are TRBV3-1 (or the pseudogene TRBV3-2) and TRBJ2-7; D may be TRBD2 (6 bases). CDR3 amino acids: CASSQDAGPPYEQYF. DNA of the CDR3: TGTGCCAGCAGCCAAGATGCGGGGCCACCCTACGAGCAGTACTTC.